This T cell receptor beta chain was sequenced for a study of control samples from healthy donors and cancer patients. CDR1 and CDR2 (germline): MDHEN, SYDVKM. The CDR3 loop spans 13 amino acids. The V end lost 2 bases, the J end lost 6 bases, and 10 bases lay between the germline ends. Only in-frame clones appear in the TCRdb table, and some are missing; sequencing was by immunoSEQ multiplex PCR. This sample carries approximately 140,000 clones, roughly 92% of them seen once, and the ten largest clones take roughly 12%. The TCR sequence derives from a man aged 25-40 years in good health. The chain is built from TRBV28 and TRBJ1-1; D possibly corresponds to TRBD1 (5 bases). Material: blood. The CDR3 loop is CASSLTGVAEAFF. Here the CDR3 DNA reads TGTGCCAGCAGTTTAACGGGGGTAGCTGAAGCTTTCTTT.